This T cell receptor beta chain was retrieved from a study of blood T cell repertoires in COVID-19 (dated by TCRdb to 2018 to 2020). As for the study more broadly: Collaborator samples came from the United States, Italy and Spain and covered acute and convalescent phases of COVID-19. The prospective study material was composed of cDNA or gDNA derived from T cells, B-cell-depleted T cells, or PBMCs. The dataset comprised deeply sampled blood TCRbeta repertoires from subjects exposed to, actively infected with, or recovered from COVID-19. The repertoires were released in a freely available public database intended as a resource for research on the immune response to SARS-CoV-2. The samples were drawn from two sources: the first 160 participants of the ongoing ImmuneRACE study, and 1,000 to 1,500 subjects contributed by 6 global collaborators. The sample metadata nearly always contained a de-identified subject ID, COVID-19 status, age in years and sex. Where available, HLA class I and class II types were taken from metadata supplied by the sample provider and were not determined by assay-based typing. Beyond this particular receptor, the publication reports: The amount of clinical and demographic metadata varied by source and participant and was provided uncurated.

The immunoSEQ Assay, a bias-controlled multiplex PCR, was used to amplify TCRbeta CDR3 regions from genomic DNA. The original methods were these. The number of nucleated cells in each sample was estimated from the amplification of reference gene primers within the assay. Sequence reads were collapsed and filtered to measure the absolute abundance of every unique TCRbeta CDR3 rearrangement. For each sample, productive Simpson clonality was calculated as the square root of Simpson's diversity index across productive rearrangements. Not all clones reach the TCRdb copy of this immuneACCESS table, which keeps in-frame sequences only. Checked studies attribute under half of the gap to unresolved V genes and leave the rest unexplained. V, J and clone size are taken as reported in that table, and D and trimming were inferred from the DNA itself. This sample comprises 220,000 or so clones, around four fifths of them detected only once. Jointly, the top ten make up less than 9.5% of the sample.

V is shortened by 3 bases, J by 1 base, and the region joining them spans 10 bases. Looking up the germline V gene (reference sequence) yields CDR1 SGHAT and CDR2 FQDESV. The CDR3, cysteine through phenylalanine, is 14 amino acids long. Only the CDR3 part of the read is kept: 42 bases, read in frame from the first base. One collaborating source in Seattle enrolled patients during active infection and followed them longitudinally through the course of disease. Each collaborating institution followed its own protocols to collect whole blood in K2EDTA tubes. For TCRbeta analysis, collaborators shipped samples as frozen whole blood, isolated PBMCs, or DNA extracted from either of those sample types. This clone was counted a few times. The antigen this receptor binds is unknown. The record has no base qualities; no much larger clone is one base away.

Recombination joined TRBV11-1 with TRBJ2-7; the D segment could be TRBD2, given 6 matching bases. Sequenced sample: peripheral blood. This TCR was sampled from a woman aged 80 or over with COVID-19, enrolled during active disease. The DNA is TGTGCCAGCAGCTTTGGGACTGGTTCCTACGAGCAGTACTTC. Translated, it reads CASSFGTGSYEQYF.